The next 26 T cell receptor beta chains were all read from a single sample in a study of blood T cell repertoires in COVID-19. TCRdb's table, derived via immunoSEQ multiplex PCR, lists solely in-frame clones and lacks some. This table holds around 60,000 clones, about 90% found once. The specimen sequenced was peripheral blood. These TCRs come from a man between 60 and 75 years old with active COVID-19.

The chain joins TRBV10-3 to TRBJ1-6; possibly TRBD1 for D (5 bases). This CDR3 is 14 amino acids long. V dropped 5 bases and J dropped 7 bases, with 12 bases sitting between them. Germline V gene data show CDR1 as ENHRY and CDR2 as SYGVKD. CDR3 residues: CAISRDRQNSPLHF. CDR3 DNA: TGTGCCATCAGTCGAGACAGACAAAATTCACCCCTCCACTTT.

The CDR3 here is CASSADGGGNEQYF. The CDR3 DNA follows: TGTGCCAGCAGTGCGGACGGGGGAGGCAACGAGCAGTACTTC. The J gene is TRBJ2-7, the V gene TRBV6-4; D might be TRBD2 (6 bases). The CDR3 runs to 14 residues. Germline V gene sequence: CDR1 MRHNA, CDR2 SNTAGT. V gave up 4 bases and J gave up 5 bases, with 15 bases separating them.

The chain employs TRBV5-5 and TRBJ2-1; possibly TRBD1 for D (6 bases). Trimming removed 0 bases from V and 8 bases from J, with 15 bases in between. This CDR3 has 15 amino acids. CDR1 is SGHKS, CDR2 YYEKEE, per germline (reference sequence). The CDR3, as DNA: TGTGCCAGCAGCTTGGCAGGCAGGGGAAGGGATGAGCAGTTCTTC. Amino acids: CASSLAGRGRDEQFF.

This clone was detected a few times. Here the CDR3 reads CASKTGGGNSPLHF. CDR3 nucleotide sequence: TGTGCCAGTAAAACAGGGGGCGGAAATTCACCCCTCCACTTT. This sequence joins TRBV19 and TRBJ1-6; 9 bases are a match to TRBD1. V gave up 7 bases and J gave up 7 bases; unmatched junction bases: 5. Germline CDR1 is LNHDA and CDR2 is SQIVND (reference sequence). The CDR3 covers 14 residues.

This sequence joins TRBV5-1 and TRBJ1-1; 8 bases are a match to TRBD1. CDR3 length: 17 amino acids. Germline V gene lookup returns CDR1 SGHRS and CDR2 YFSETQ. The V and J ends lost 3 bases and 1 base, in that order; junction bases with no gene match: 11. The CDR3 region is CASSSYYTGTGNTEAFF. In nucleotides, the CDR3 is TGCGCCAGCAGCTCCTATTACACCGGGACAGGGAACACTGAAGCTTTCTTT.

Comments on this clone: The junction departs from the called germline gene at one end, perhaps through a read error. CDR3 nucleotides: TGTGCCGGCAGTTACTCGGGACAGGGAGAAGGCTACACCTTC. Amino acids: CAGSYSGQGEGYTF. The V call is TRBV6-6, the J call TRBJ1-2; 9 nucleotides align to TRBD1. The CDR3 loop spans 14 amino acids. Germline lookup yields CDR1 MNHNY and CDR2 SVGAGI (reference sequence).

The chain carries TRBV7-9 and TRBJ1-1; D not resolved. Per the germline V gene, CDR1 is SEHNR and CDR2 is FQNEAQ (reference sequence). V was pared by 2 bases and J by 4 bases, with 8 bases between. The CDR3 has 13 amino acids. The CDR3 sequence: CASSLYSGTEAFF. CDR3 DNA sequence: TGTGCCAGCAGCTTATACTCGGGCACTGAAGCTTTCTTT.

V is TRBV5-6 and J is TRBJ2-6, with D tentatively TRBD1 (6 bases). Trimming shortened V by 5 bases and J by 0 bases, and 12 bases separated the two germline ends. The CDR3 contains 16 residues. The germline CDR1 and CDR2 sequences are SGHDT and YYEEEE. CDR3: CASREQGYSGANVLTF. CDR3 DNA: TGTGCCAGCAGGGAACAGGGTTACTCTGGGGCCAACGTCCTGACTTTC.

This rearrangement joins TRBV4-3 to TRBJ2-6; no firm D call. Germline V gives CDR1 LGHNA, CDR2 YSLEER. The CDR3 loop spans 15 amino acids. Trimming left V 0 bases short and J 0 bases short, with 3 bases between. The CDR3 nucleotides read TGCGCCAGCAGCCAAGACGGCTCTGGGGCCAACGTCCTGACTTTC. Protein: CASSQDGSGANVLTF.

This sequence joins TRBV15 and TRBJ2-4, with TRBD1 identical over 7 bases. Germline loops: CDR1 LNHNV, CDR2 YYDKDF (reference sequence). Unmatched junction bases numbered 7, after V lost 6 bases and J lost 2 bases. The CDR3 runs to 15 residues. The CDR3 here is CATSSTGWTKNIQYF. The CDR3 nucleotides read TGTGCCACCAGTTCGACAGGGTGGACCAAAAACATTCAGTACTTC.

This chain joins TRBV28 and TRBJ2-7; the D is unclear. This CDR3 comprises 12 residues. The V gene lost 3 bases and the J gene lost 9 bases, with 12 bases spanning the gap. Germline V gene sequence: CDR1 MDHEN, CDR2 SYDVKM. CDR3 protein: CASSFGVTAQYF. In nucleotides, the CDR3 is TGTGCCAGCAGTTTTGGAGTTACGGCGCAGTACTTC. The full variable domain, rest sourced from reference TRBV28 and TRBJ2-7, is DVKVTQSSRYLVKRTGEKVFLECVQDMDHENMFWYRQDPGLGLRLIYFSYDVKMKEKGDIPEGYSVSREKKERFSLILESASTNQTSMYLCASSFGVTAQYFGPGTRLTVT.

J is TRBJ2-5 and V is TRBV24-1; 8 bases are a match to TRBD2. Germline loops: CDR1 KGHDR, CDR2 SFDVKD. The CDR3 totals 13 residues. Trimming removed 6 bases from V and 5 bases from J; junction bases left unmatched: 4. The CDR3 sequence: CATSLSGSETQYF. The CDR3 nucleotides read TGTGCCACCAGTTTAAGCGGGAGTGAGACCCAGTACTTC.

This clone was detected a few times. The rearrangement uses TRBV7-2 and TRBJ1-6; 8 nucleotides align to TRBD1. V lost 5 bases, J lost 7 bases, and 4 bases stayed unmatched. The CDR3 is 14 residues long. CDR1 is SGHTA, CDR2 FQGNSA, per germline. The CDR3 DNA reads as TGTGCCAGCAGCACCCAGGGGGCGAATTCACCCCTCCACTTT. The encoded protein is CASSTQGANSPLHF.

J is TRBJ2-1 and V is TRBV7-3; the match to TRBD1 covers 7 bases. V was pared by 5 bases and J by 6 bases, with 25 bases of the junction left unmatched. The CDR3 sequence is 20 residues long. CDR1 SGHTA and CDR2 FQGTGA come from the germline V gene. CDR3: CASSPRGRQGFRVLGNEQFF. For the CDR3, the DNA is TGTGCCAGCAGCCCGAGGGGGCGACAGGGATTCAGGGTCCTTGGCAATGAGCAGTTCTTC.

CDR3 sequence (DNA): TGTGCCAGCAGCTTACGATCCGGGACAGGGGATGGCTACACCTTC. Its translation is CASSLRSGTGDGYTF. The rearrangement joins TRBV7-2 to TRBJ1-2; TRBD1 matches at 10 bases. Germline CDR1 reads SGHTA; CDR2 reads FQGNSA. This CDR3 has 15 amino acids. The V and J ends lost 2 bases and 6 bases, in that order; junction bases with no gene match: 6.

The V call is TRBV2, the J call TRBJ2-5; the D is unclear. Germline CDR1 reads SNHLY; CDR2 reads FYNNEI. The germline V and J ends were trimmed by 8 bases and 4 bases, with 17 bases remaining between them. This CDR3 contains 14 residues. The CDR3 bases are TGTGCCAGCGACTTTCTCGGCGACGGAGAGACCCAGTACTTC. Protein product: CASDFLGDGETQYF.

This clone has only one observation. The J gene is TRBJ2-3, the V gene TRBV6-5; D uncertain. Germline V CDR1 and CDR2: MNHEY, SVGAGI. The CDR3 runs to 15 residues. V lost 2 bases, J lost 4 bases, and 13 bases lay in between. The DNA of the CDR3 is TGTGCCAGCAGTTACAAGGCCTACCAGGCAGATACGCAGTATTTT. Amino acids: CASSYKAYQADTQYF.

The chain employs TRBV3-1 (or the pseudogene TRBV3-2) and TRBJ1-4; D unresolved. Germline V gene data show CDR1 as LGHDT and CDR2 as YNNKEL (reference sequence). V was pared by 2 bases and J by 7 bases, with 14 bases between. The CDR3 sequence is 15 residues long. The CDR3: CASSQTGQDPEKLFF. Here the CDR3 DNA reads TGTGCCAGCAGCCAAACTGGGCAGGATCCTGAAAAACTGTTTTTT.

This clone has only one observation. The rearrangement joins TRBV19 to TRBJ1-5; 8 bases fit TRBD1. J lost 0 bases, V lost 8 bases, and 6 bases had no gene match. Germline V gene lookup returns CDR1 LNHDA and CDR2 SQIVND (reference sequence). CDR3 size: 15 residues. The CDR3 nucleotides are TGTGCCAGTGGGGACAGGCCGTATAGCAATCAGCCCCAGCATTTT. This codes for CASGDRPYSNQPQHF.

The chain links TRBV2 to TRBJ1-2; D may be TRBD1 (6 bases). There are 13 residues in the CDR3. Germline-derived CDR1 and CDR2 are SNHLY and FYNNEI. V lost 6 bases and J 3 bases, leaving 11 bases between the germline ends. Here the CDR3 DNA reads TGTGCCAGCAGCCTGACAGGAGACTATGGCTACACCTTC. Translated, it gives CASSLTGDYGYTF.

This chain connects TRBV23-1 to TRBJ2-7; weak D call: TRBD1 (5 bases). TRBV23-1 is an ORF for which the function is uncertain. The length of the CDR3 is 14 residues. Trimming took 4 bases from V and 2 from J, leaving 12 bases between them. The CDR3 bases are TGCGCCAGCAGTCCGGGCAGGGAACCCTACGAGCAGTACTTC. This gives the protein CASSPGREPYEQYF.

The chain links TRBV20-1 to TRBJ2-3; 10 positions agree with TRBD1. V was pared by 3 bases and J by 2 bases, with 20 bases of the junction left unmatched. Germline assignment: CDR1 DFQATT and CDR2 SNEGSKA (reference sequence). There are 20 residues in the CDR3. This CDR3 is CSASLGLTGTGDSFTDTQYF. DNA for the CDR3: TGCAGTGCTAGTTTAGGTCTCACCGGGACAGGGGATAGCTTCACAGATACGCAGTATTTT.

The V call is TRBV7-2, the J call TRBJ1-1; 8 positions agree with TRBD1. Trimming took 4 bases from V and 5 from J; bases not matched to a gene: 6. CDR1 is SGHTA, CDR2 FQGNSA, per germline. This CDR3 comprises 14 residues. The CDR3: CASSSTGGGTEAFF. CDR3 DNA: TGTGCCAGCAGCTCTACAGGGGGTGGGACTGAAGCTTTCTTT. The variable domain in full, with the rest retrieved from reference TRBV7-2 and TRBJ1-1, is GAGVSQSPSNKVTEKGKDVELRCDPISGHTALYWYRQSLGQGLEFLIYFQGNSAPDKSGLPSDRFSAERTGGSVSTLTIQRTQQEDSAVYLCASSSTGGGTEAFFGQGTRLTVV.

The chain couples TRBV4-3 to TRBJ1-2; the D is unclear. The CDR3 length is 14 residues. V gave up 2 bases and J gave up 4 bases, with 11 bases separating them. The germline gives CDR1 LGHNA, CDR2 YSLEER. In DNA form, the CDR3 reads TGCGCCAGCAGCCAATCCGGGGAAGGCTATGGCTACACCTTC. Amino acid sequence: CASSQSGEGYGYTF.

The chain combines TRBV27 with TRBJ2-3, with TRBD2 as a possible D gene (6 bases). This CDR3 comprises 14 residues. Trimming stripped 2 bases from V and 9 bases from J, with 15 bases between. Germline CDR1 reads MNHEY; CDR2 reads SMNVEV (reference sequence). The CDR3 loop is CASSLNLGGETQYF. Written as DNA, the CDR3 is TGTGCCAGCAGTTTAAATCTTGGAGGGGAGACGCAGTATTTT.

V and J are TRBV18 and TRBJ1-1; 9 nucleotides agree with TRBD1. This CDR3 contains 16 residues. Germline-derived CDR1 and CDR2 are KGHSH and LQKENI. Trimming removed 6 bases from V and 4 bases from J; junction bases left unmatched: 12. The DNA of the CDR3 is TGTGCCAGCTCTCAGGGCCGGGACAGGGTCGGCACTGAAGCTTTCTTT. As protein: CASSQGRDRVGTEAFF.